These T cell receptor beta chains were read from a single sample in a study of radiotherapy plus CTLA-4 blockade in lung cancer. Some clones are missing from TCRdb's copy, which holds only in-frame ones; the method was immunoSEQ multiplex PCR. Of about 72,000 clones in the sample, around four fifths are singletons; the top ten hold about 4.2%. Here the sequenced sample was peripheral blood, taken from a patient treated with radiotherapy plus ipilimumab. The receptors here all came from a human donor with non-small cell lung cancer who had a partial response to radiotherapy plus ipilimumab. CDR3s include the opening cysteine and the closing phenylalanine or tryptophan. The D gene is left open where the match is weak. Not every row has a clone size; where given, it reads once, few, many or a size class.

v_gene	j_gene	d_gene	abundance	CDR3aa	CDR3nt
TRBV15	TRBJ1-5	NA	NA	CATSRGGDLRNQPQHF	TGTGCCACCAGCAGGGGGGGAGATCTTAGGAATCAGCCCCAGCATTTT
TRBV6-8	TRBJ2-1	NA	NA	CASGTYEQFF	TGTGCCAGCGGGACATATGAGCAGTTCTTC
TRBV27	TRBJ2-3	TRBD2	NA	CASSFRGGSADTQYF	TGTGCCAGCAGTTTTCGTGGCGGGAGTGCGGATACGCAGTATTTT
TRBV15	TRBJ2-3	TRBD1	NA	CATSRAPGTGGITDTQYF	TGTGCCACCAGCAGAGCCCCCGGGACAGGGGGCATAACAGATACGCAGTATTTT
TRBV27	TRBJ2-7	TRBD2	NA	CASSLSGSPYEQYF	TGTGCCAGCAGCCTTAGCGGGAGCCCCTACGAGCAGTACTTC
TRBV19	TRBJ2-1	TRBD2	NA	CASSRRGENEQFF	TGTGCCAGTAGTAGACGGGGGGAAAATGAGCAGTTCTTC
TRBV2	TRBJ2-1	TRBD1	NA	CASRRQGPQIEQFF	TGTGCCAGCAGGAGACAGGGCCCGCAGATCGAGCAGTTCTTC
TRBV6-1	TRBJ2-5	TRBD2	NA	CASSVGGGTQETQYF	TGTGCCAGCAGTGTCGGCGGGGGGACACAAGAGACCCAGTACTTC
TRBV9	TRBJ2-5	TRBD2	NA	CASSQVAGGPEETQYF	TGTGCCAGCAGCCAAGTAGCGGGAGGGCCGGAGGAGACCCAGTACTTC
TRBV28	TRBJ2-4	NA	NA	CASQGAKNIQYF	TGTGCCAGCCAGGGGGCCAAAAACATTCAGTACTTC
TRBV9	TRBJ2-2	NA	few	CASSPRNGELFF	TGTGCCAGCAGCCCTCGTAACGGGGAGCTGTTTTTT
TRBV6-6	TRBJ2-5	NA	NA	CASSSPPRETQYF	TGTGCCAGCAGTTCCCCCCCGAGGGAGACCCAGTACTTC
TRBV2	TRBJ2-5	NA	few	CASSDGGPETQYF	TGTGCCAGCAGTGATGGAGGTCCAGAGACCCAGTACTTC
TRBV19	TRBJ1-1	NA	few	CASRTDLETEAFF	TGTGCCAGTAGGACTGATCTGGAGACTGAAGCTTTCTTT
TRBV11-2	TRBJ2-1	TRBD1	NA	CASSLGGGQGLEQFF	TGTGCCAGCAGCTTAGGGGGCGGACAGGGCCTTGAGCAGTTCTTC
TRBV2	TRBJ2-7	TRBD1	NA	CASSDSGSGGYEQYF	TGTGCCAGCAGTGATAGTGGGTCAGGGGGCTACGAGCAGTACTTC
TRBV7-8	TRBJ1-5	NA	NA	CASSLARGGHQPQHF	TGTGCCAGCAGCTTAGCGCGAGGGGGTCATCAGCCCCAGCATTTT
TRBV28	TRBJ1-1	NA	NA	CASSLPRGGTRAFF	TGTGCCAGCAGTTTACCCAGGGGTGGTACGCGGGCTTTCTTT
TRBV13	TRBJ2-1	NA	NA	CASSSRGLGNDEQFF	TGTGCCAGCAGCTCCCGAGGGCTAGGGAACGATGAGCAGTTCTTC
TRBV5-4	TRBJ2-3	TRBD1	once	CASSLGQGNTDTQYF	TGTGCCAGCAGCTTGGGACAGGGGAACACAGATACGCAGTATTTT
TRBV9	TRBJ2-1	TRBD2	NA	CASSPSGRGSYNEQFF	TGTGCCAGCAGCCCTAGCGGGAGGGGCTCCTACAATGAGCAGTTCTTC
TRBV7-9	TRBJ2-7	NA	NA	CASRRGGDEQYF	TGTGCCAGCCGGCGGGGAGGCGACGAGCAGTACTTC
TRBV18	TRBJ2-7	NA	NA	CASSPPSGSLSSYEQYF	TGTGCCAGCTCACCCCCGAGCGGGTCCCTGAGCTCCTACGAGCAGTACTTC
TRBV7-2	TRBJ2-7	TRBD2	NA	CASSPERGGPYEQYF	TGTGCCAGCAGCCCCGAGAGGGGAGGGCCATACGAGCAGTACTTC
TRBV2	TRBJ2-1	TRBD2	NA	CASSLLAGWDEQFF	TGTGCCAGCAGCCTACTAGCGGGATGGGATGAGCAGTTCTTC
TRBV7-9	TRBJ2-1	TRBD2	NA	CASSLALAGAYNEQFF	TGTGCCAGCAGCTTAGCGCTAGCGGGGGCCTACAATGAGCAGTTCTTC
TRBV28	TRBJ1-5	TRBD1	NA	CASSLGDRQPNQPQHF	TGTGCCAGCAGTTTAGGGGACAGGCAACCCAATCAGCCCCAGCATTTT
TRBV15	TRBJ2-1	TRBD2	few	CATSPLREMDNEQFF	TGTGCCACCAGCCCTTTGCGGGAGATGGACAATGAGCAGTTCTTC
TRBV14	TRBJ2-5	TRBD2	NA	CASSQETSGAQYF	TGTGCCAGCAGCCAAGAGACTAGCGGGGCCCAGTACTTC
TRBV4-2	TRBJ2-3	TRBD2	NA	CASSPRAGGGGTDTQYF	TGTGCCAGCAGCCCTCGGGCGGGAGGAGGGGGCACAGATACGCAGTATTTT
TRBV5-6	TRBJ1-5	TRBD1	NA	CASSLTGSNQPQHF	TGTGCCAGCAGCCTGACAGGGAGCAATCAGCCCCAGCATTTT
TRBV20-1	TRBJ2-3	NA	NA	CSARGFNTQYF	TGCAGTGCTAGGGGCTTTAATACGCAGTATTTT
TRBV5-1	TRBJ2-2	TRBD2	NA	CASSIGLAGAGELFF	TGCGCCAGCAGCATCGGACTAGCGGGGGCCGGGGAGCTGTTTTTT
TRBV28	TRBJ2-5	NA	NA	CASSSPETQYF	TGTGCCAGCAGCTCCCCCGAGACCCAGTACTTC
TRBV6-5	TRBJ1-5	NA	few	CASSLPGYNQPQHF	TGTGCCAGCAGTCTTCCCGGGTACAATCAGCCCCAGCATTTT
TRBV10-3	TRBJ1-1	NA	NA	CAISDSGGGTEAFF	TGTGCCATCAGTGATTCGGGGGGTGGGACTGAAGCTTTCTTT
TRBV5-4	TRBJ1-2	NA	NA	CASSLVGQTYGYTF	TGTGCCAGCAGCTTGGTTGGGCAGACCTATGGCTACACCTTC
TRBV6-5	TRBJ2-7	NA	NA	CASSYSVTSSYEQYF	TGTGCCAGCAGTTACTCGGTTACATCTTCCTACGAGCAGTACTTC
TRBV19	TRBJ2-7	TRBD2	NA	CASSMWASGSGSEQYF	TGTGCCAGTAGTATGTGGGCTAGCGGGAGTGGCTCCGAGCAGTACTTC
TRBV27	TRBJ2-7	NA	NA	CASSIQGENSYEQYF	TGTGCCAGCAGTATACAGGGTGAAAACTCCTACGAGCAGTACTTC
TRBV6-5	TRBJ2-7	NA	NA	CASSYTTGEQYF	TGTGCCAGCAGTTACACTACAGGGGAGCAGTACTTC
TRBV6-5	TRBJ1-3	NA	NA	CASSYSGSAGNTIYF	TGTGCCAGCAGTTACTCCGGTTCGGCTGGAAACACCATATATTTT
TRBV30	TRBJ2-7	TRBD2	few	CAWNWEGEQYF	TGTGCCTGGAATTGGGAGGGCGAGCAGTACTTC
TRBV27	TRBJ2-7	TRBD2	NA	CASSFVASGTGEQYF	TGTGCCAGCAGCTTCGTCGCTAGCGGGACCGGCGAGCAGTACTTC
TRBV13	TRBJ2-6	TRBD1	NA	CASSSSGDSSGANVLTF	TGTGCCAGCAGCTCATCTGGGGACAGCTCTGGGGCCAACGTCCTGACTTTC
TRBV5-1	TRBJ2-5	TRBD1	NA	CASSSSDRGRSGETQYF	TGCGCCAGCAGCTCATCCGACAGGGGGCGCAGTGGGGAGACCCAGTACTTC
TRBV6-5	TRBJ1-1	NA	NA	CASSYRGMNTEAFF	TGTGCCAGCAGTTACAGGGGGATGAACACTGAAGCTTTCTTT
TRBV29-1	TRBJ2-1	NA	NA	CSVETRNEQFF	TGCAGCGTCGAGACTCGGAATGAGCAGTTCTTC
TRBV7-3	TRBJ1-6	NA	NA	CASSQSRNSPLHF	TGTGCCAGCAGCCAAAGCCGGAATTCACCCCTCCACTTT
TRBV7-8	TRBJ2-5	TRBD1	NA	CASSLAGGQGRETQYF	TGTGCCAGCAGCTTAGCTGGTGGACAGGGGAGAGAGACCCAGTACTTC
TRBV30	TRBJ2-1	TRBD2	NA	CAWRVTSGSSYNEQFF	TGTGCCTGGAGGGTGACTAGCGGGAGCTCCTACAATGAGCAGTTCTTC
TRBV6-1	TRBJ1-1	NA	NA	CASSEGGGTEAFF	TGTGCCAGCAGTGAAGGGGGGGGCACTGAAGCTTTCTTT
TRBV6-1	TRBJ1-6	NA	NA	CASRTQGLNSPLHF	TGTGCCAGCAGGACACAGGGTCTAAATTCACCCCTCCACTTT
TRBV7-2	TRBJ1-2	TRBD1	NA	CASSARTGSGYTF	TGTGCCAGCAGCGCCCGGACAGGGAGCGGCTACACCTTC
TRBV7-6	TRBJ2-7	TRBD2	NA	CASSAGTSGYEQYF	TGTGCCAGCAGCGCCGGGACTAGCGGATACGAGCAGTACTTC
TRBV18	TRBJ2-3	NA	NA	CASSPLGADTQYF	TGTGCCAGCTCACCACTCGGAGCAGATACGCAGTATTTT